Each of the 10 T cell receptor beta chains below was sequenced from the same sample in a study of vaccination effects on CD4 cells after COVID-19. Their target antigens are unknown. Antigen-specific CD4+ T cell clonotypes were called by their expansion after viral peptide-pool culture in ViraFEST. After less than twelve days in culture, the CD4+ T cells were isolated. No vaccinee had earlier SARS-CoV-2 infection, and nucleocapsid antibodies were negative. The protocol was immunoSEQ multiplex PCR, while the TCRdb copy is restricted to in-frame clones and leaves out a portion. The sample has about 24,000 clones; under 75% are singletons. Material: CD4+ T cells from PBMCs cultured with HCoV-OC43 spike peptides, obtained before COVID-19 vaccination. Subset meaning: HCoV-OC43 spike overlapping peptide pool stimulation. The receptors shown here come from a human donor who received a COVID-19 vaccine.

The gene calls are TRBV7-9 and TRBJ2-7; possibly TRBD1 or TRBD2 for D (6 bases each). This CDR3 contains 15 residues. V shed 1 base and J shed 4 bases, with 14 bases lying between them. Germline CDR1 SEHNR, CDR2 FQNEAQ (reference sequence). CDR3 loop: CASSLGGGLYYEQYF. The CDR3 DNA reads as TGTGCCAGCAGCTTAGGAGGGGGGCTTTATTACGAGCAGTACTTC.

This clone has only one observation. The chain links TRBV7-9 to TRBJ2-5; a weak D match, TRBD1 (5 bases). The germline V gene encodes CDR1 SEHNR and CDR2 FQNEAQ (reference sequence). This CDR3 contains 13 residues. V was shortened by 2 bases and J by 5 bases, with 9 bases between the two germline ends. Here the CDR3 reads CASSLYWGETQYF. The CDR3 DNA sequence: TGTGCCAGCAGCTTATATTGGGGCGAGACCCAGTACTTC.

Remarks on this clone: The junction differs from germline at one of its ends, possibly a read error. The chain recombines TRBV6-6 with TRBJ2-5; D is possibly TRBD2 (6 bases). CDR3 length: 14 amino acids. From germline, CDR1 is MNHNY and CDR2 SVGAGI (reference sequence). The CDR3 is CASSDSGGRETQYF. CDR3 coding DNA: TGTGCCAGCAGTGACTCCGGGGGACGAGAGACCCAGTACTTC.

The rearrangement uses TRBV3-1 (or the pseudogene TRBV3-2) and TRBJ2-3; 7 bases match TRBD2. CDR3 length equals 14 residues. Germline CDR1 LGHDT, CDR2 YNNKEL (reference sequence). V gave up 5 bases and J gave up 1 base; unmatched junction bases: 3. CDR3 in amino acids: CASSFRGGTDTQYF. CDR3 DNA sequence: TGTGCCAGCAGCTTCCGGGGGGGCACAGATACGCAGTATTTT.

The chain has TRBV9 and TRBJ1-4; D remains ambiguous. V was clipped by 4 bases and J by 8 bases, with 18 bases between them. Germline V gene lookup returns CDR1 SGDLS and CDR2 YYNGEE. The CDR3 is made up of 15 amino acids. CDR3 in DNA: TGTGCCAGCAGCCGAGGAGGGTCGAGTGGAGAAAAACTGTTTTTT. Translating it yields CASSRGGSSGEKLFF. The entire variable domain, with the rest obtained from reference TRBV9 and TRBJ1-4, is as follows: DSGVTQTPKHLITATGQRVTLRCSPRSGDLSVYWYQQSLDQGLQFLIQYYNGEERAKGNILERFSAQQFPDLHSELNLSSLELGDSALYFCASSRGGSSGEKLFFGSGTQLSVL.

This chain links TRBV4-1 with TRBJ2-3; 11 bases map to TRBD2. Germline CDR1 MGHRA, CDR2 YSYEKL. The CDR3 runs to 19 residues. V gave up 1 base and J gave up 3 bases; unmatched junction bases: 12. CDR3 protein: CASSQGLAGGMGVTDTQYF. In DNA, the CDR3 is TGCGCCAGCAGCCAAGGATTAGCGGGAGGGATGGGTGTGACAGATACGCAGTATTTT.

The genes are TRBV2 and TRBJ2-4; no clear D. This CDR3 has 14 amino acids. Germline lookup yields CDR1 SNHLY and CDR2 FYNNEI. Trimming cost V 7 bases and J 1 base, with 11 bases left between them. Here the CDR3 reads CASIPSAAKNIQYF. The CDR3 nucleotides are TGTGCCAGCATTCCCTCAGCCGCCAAAAACATTCAGTACTTC.

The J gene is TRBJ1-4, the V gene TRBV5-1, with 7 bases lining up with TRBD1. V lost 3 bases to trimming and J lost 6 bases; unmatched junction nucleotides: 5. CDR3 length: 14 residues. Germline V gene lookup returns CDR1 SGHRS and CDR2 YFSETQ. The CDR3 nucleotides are TGCGCCAGCAGCTCCGGGACAGTAGATGAAAAACTGTTTTTT. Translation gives CASSSGTVDEKLFF. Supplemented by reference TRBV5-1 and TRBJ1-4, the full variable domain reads KAGVTQTPRYLIKTRGQQVTLSCSPISGHRSVSWYQQTPGQGLQFLFEYFSETQRNKGNFPGRFSGRQFSNSRSEMNVSTLELGDSALYLCASSSGTVDEKLFFGSGTQLSVL.

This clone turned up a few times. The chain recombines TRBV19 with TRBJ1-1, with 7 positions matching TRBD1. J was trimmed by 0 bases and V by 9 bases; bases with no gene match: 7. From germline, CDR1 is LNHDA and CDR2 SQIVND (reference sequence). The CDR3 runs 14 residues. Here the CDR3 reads CASAGQIVNTEAFF. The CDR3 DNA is TGTGCCAGCGCGGGACAGATCGTGAACACTGAAGCTTTCTTT. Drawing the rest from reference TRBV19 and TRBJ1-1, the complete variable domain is DGGITQSPKYLFRKEGQNVTLSCEQNLNHDAMYWYRQDPGQGLRLIYYSQIVNDFQKGDIAEGYSVSREKKESFPLTVTSAQKNPTAFYLCASAGQIVNTEAFFGQGTRLTVV.

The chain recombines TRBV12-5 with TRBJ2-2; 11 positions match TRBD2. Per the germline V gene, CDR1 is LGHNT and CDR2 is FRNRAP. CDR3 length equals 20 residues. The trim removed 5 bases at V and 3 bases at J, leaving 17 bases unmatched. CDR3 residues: CASGLTRTFSGRADTGELFF. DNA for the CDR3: TGTGCTAGTGGTCTCACCCGAACCTTTAGCGGGAGGGCCGACACCGGGGAGCTGTTTTTT. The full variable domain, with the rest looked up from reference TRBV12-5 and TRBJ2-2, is DARVTQTPRHKVTEMGQEVTMRCQPILGHNTVFWYRQTMMQGLELLAYFRNRAPLDDSGMPKDRFSAEMPDATLATLKIQPSEPRDSAVYFCASGLTRTFSGRADTGELFFGEGSRLTVL.